A selection of T cell receptor beta chains follows, all from one sample in a study of blood T cells in healthy people across ages. TCRdb re-called the 5' RACE reads with MiXCR, one entry per CDR3 protein. This table has hundreds of thousands of distinct CDR3 sequences, over 45% appearing once. The material sequenced was blood. These receptor sequences come from a woman aged 55-69 years in good health. CDR3s include the opening cysteine and the closing phenylalanine or tryptophan. A D gene is named only where the DNA matches it firmly. The size field is filled for only some rows; it gives once, few, many or a size class.

clone size	V gene	J gene	D gene	CDR3 DNA	CDR3 protein
.	TRBV28	TRBJ2-1	.	TGTGCCAGCAACACCGGTGCGGATTACAATGAGCAGTTCTTC	CASNTGADYNEQFF
few	TRBV4-3	TRBJ2-5	.	TGCGCCAGCAGCCAAAATATTGCGGTCCAAGAGACCCAGTACTTC	CASSQNIAVQETQYF
few	TRBV7-8	TRBJ2-3	TRBD1	TGTGCCAGCAGCTTGGACAGGGGGCGAGGGACAGATACGCAGTATTTT	CASSLDRGRGTDTQYF
.	TRBV20-1	TRBJ1-2	.	TGCAGTGCTAGAGAGGGCATCCGCTATGGCTACACCTTC	CSAREGIRYGYTF
few	TRBV7-2	TRBJ1-2	TRBD1	TGTGCCAGCAGCGCCCAGGGGGGTACCTATGGCTACACCTTC	CASSAQGGTYGYTF
few	TRBV7-9	TRBJ1-1	TRBD1	TGTGCCAGCAGCTTCCAGGGGGCTGCTGAAGCTTTCTTT	CASSFQGAAEAFF
few	TRBV20-1	TRBJ2-5	.	TGCAGTGCTAGAGATATGCGACAGGGACTAGAGACCCAGTACTTC	CSARDMRQGLETQYF
few	TRBV20-1	TRBJ2-7	.	TGCAGTGCTAGTAGGACCTACTACGAGCAGTACTTC	CSASRTYYEQYF
few	TRBV2	TRBJ2-4	.	TGTGCCAGCAGTCCGGGGGCATGGAACATTCAGTACTTC	CASSPGAWNIQYF
few	TRBV20-1	TRBJ2-3	TRBD2	TGCAGTGCTGCACCGCGACTAGCGGGAAGGACAGATACGCAGTATTTT	CSAAPRLAGRTDTQYF
.	TRBV14	TRBJ1-6	.	TGTGCCAGCAGCCAAGTTCTGTCACCCCTCCACTTT	CASSQVLSPLHF
.	TRBV5-1	TRBJ2-7	TRBD2	TGCGCCAGCAGCTTGGCCGCTAGCGGGACCTACGAGCAGTACTTC	CASSLAASGTYEQYF
few	TRBV7-9	TRBJ1-1	.	TGTGCCAGCACCCAGGCGGTCTACACTGAAGCTTTCTTT	CASTQAVYTEAFF
.	TRBV12-3/TRBV12-4	TRBJ1-1	.	TGTGCCAGCAGTCCTGGAACGGGGGGCCTCGGAGCTTTCTTT	CASSPGTGGLGAFF
few	TRBV4-3	TRBJ1-6	.	TGCGCCAGCAGCCAGCAAAGTGATTCACCCCTCCACTTT	CASSQQSDSPLHF
.	TRBV7-9	TRBJ1-2	TRBD1	TGTGCCAGCAGCTTGACAGGGGGCGACTTAGACTATGGCTACACCTTC	CASSLTGGDLDYGYTF
.	TRBV28	TRBJ2-1	.	TGTGCCAGCAGTTTAGGGGACAATGAGCAGTTATTC	CASSLGDNEQLF
.	TRBV6-6	TRBJ2-3	TRBD2	TGTGCCAGCAGCCGGACTAGCGGTAGTGATACGCAGTATTTT	CASSRTSGSDTQYF
.	TRBV6-1	TRBJ1-2	.	TGTGCCAGCATCCCTACAGGGCCCTATTCCCGCTCTTATGGCTACACCTTC	CASIPTGPYSRSYGYTF
.	TRBV7-2	TRBJ2-1	TRBD1	TGTGCCAGCAAAAGGACAGGGAATGAGCAGTTCTTC	CASKRTGNEQFF
.	TRBV20-1	TRBJ1-5	TRBD1	TGCAGTGCACAGGGACAGGGGGATCAGCCCCAGCATTTT	CSAQGQGDQPQHF
.	TRBV29-1	TRBJ2-3	.	TGCAGCGTTGTTGGACAGCAGCCAGATACGCAGTATTTT	CSVVGQQPDTQYF
many	TRBV6-4	TRBJ2-1	.	TGTGCCAGCAGTGTAGGGACCTACAATGAGCAGTTCTTC	CASSVGTYNEQFF
few	TRBV5-1	TRBJ1-1	TRBD1	TGCGCCAGCAGCTTTGGAGGGACAGCTGAAGCTTTCTTT	CASSFGGTAEAFF
.	TRBV7-9	TRBJ2-5	TRBD2	TGTGCCAGCAGCCGTGGACTAGCGGGAGTATTAGAGACCCAGTACTTC	CASSRGLAGVLETQYF
.	TRBV24-1	TRBJ2-5	.	TGTGCCACCAGTGATTCCAGGGTGGGGGAGACCCAGTACTTC	CATSDSRVGETQYF
few	TRBV28	TRBJ2-3	TRBD2	TGTGCCACCCAGACTAGCGGGAGTACAGATACGCAGTATTTT	CATQTSGSTDTQYF
.	TRBV15	TRBJ2-3	TRBD1	TGTGCCACCAGCAGAGAGGGACAGGGGACAGATACGCAGTATTTT	CATSREGQGTDTQYF
few	TRBV5-5	TRBJ2-1	.	TGTGCCAGCAGCTTTAGCTGGTTGGGCAATGAGCAGTTCTTC	CASSFSWLGNEQFF
.	TRBV7-9	TRBJ1-2	TRBD1	TGTGCCAGCAGTGGAGGGGGCGACATCGCAGGGGGCTACACCTTC	CASSGGGDIAGGYTF
.	TRBV29-1	TRBJ2-7	TRBD1	TGCAGCGTTTCTCAGTACAGGGGAGCCTACGAGCAGTACTTC	CSVSQYRGAYEQYF
.	TRBV6-5	TRBJ2-7	.	TGTGCCAGCAGTTACCTTGCGGCTGGAAGGGAGTACGAGCAGTACTTC	CASSYLAAGREYEQYF
.	TRBV18	TRBJ2-5	.	TGTGCCAGCTCCACCAGGGCTAGCGACACCAAAGAGACCCAGTACTTC	CASSTRASDTKETQYF
.	TRBV18	TRBJ1-6	.	TGTGCCAGCTCACCACCGAGTATTACGGTGGCGAATTCACCCCTCCACTTT	CASSPPSITVANSPLHF